Below, one TCR beta chain is given with its context. Its antigen is unidentified. Repertoires were generated with immunoSEQ multiplex PCR, while TCRdb's copy carries only in-frame clones and drops some. The data show approximately 32,000 clones, roughly 71% seen once. The CDR3 totals 14 residues. Looked up from germline, CDR1 is MDHEN and CDR2 is SYDVKM. Deletions cut 6 bases from V and 3 bases from J, with 12 bases between. The data originate from a study of radiotherapy plus CTLA-4 blockade in lung cancer. Study-wide points: In blood, TCR clones derived from the tumor expanded after radiotherapy plus ipilimumab.

The sample consisted of peripheral blood, taken from a patient treated with radiotherapy plus ipilimumab. V gene TRBV28 combines with J gene TRBJ1-3; D not certain. The receptor comes from a human donor with non-small cell lung cancer who had stable disease on radiotherapy plus ipilimumab. The CDR3 sequence: CASRSTGGGNTIYF. The CDR3 DNA reads as TGTGCCAGCAGATCGACCGGAGGTGGAAACACCATATATTTT. Full variable domain (rest looked up from reference TRBV28 and TRBJ1-3): DVKVTQSSRYLVKRTGEKVFLECVQDMDHENMFWYRQDPGLGLRLIYFSYDVKMKEKGDIPEGYSVSREKKERFSLILESASTNQTSMYLCASRSTGGGNTIYFGEGSWLTVV.